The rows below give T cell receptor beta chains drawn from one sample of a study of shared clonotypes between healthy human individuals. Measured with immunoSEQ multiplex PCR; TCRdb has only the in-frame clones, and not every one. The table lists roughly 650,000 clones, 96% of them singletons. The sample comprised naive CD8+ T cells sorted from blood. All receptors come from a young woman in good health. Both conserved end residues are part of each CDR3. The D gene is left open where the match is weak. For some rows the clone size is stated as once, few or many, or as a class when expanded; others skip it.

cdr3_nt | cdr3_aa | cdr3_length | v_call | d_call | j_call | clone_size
TGTGCCAGCAGCTTAGAGGAGGGGTCCAACTACGAGCAGTACTTC | CASSLEEGSNYEQYF | 15 | TRBV7-9 | NA | TRBJ2-7 | NA
TGTGCCAGCACGAATGGGGAGATCAACACTGAAGCTTTCTTT | CASTNGEINTEAFF | 14 | TRBV2 | NA | TRBJ1-1 | NA
TGTGCCAGCAGTGAAGTTTGGGGGGGGTACCAAGAGACCCAGTACTTC | CASSEVWGGYQETQYF | 16 | TRBV6-1 | TRBD2 | TRBJ2-5 | once
TGTGCCAGCAGTCCGACAGGGTCGAATACTGAAGCTTTCTTT | CASSPTGSNTEAFF | 14 | TRBV27 | TRBD1 | TRBJ1-1 | NA
TGTGCCAGCAGCCAAGTCAGCGGGGAAGGATCCTACGAGCAGTACTTC | CASSQVSGEGSYEQYF | 16 | TRBV4-2 | TRBD2 | TRBJ2-7 | NA
TGTGCCAGTAGTATAGATCAGGAGAGGACTGAAGCTTTCTTT | CASSIDQERTEAFF | 14 | TRBV19 | NA | TRBJ1-1 | NA
TGCAGCGGGGGACAGGGCGACAATGAGCAGTTCTTC | CSGGQGDNEQFF | 12 | TRBV29-1 | TRBD1 | TRBJ2-1 | NA
TGCGCCAGCAGCCAATGGACAGGGGATGAAAAACTGTTTTTT | CASSQWTGDEKLFF | 14 | TRBV4-1 | TRBD1 | TRBJ1-4 | NA
TGTGCCAGTAGCGGGAGGACCTCCTACAATGAGCAGTTCTTC | CASSGRTSYNEQFF | 14 | TRBV19 | TRBD2 | TRBJ2-1 | NA
TGTGCCAGCAGCGGCCTCTCGGGAAACACCATATATTTT | CASSGLSGNTIYF | 13 | TRBV11-2 | NA | TRBJ1-3 | NA
TGTGCCAGCCAGGGCTCCTATAATTCACCCCTCCACTTT | CASQGSYNSPLHF | 13 | TRBV5-6 | NA | TRBJ1-6 | NA
TGTGCCAGCAGTCCCCAGGGGGGTGGAAACACCATATATTTT | CASSPQGGGNTIYF | 14 | TRBV28 | TRBD1 | TRBJ1-3 | NA
TGTGCCAGCAGCTTAGATTGGGGGTACGGCAATGAGCAGTTCTTC | CASSLDWGYGNEQFF | 15 | TRBV11-2 | NA | TRBJ2-1 | NA
TGTGCCAGTAGTATCATCCGGACGGCGACAGGAGACAGTAAAGAGACCCAGTACTTC | CASSIIRTATGDSKETQYF | 19 | TRBV19 | NA | TRBJ2-5 | NA
TGTGCCAGTAGTATAGATGTAGAGGACGGGGAGCTGTTTTTT | CASSIDVEDGELFF | 14 | TRBV19 | NA | TRBJ2-2 | NA
TGTGCCAGCGTTCGAGGGAACACTGAAGCTTTCTTT | CASVRGNTEAFF | 12 | TRBV7-9 | NA | TRBJ1-1 | NA
TGCGCCAGCAGCCAATCCGACAGGATGGGTGCCTACGAGCAGTACTTC | CASSQSDRMGAYEQYF | 16 | TRBV4-1 | NA | TRBJ2-7 | once
TGTGCCAGCACCGGCATAGGGGCAGATTCCTACAATGAGCAGTTCTTC | CASTGIGADSYNEQFF | 16 | TRBV28 | NA | TRBJ2-1 | NA